The present T cell receptor beta chain was sequenced within a study of T-cell reconstitution after alpha-beta-depleted transplantation in children. As it was prepared, the TCRbeta library received unique molecular identifiers. In TCRdb, the PCR reads were re-called with MiXCR into one record per CDR3 protein. Of just under 350,000 distinct CDR3 sequences listed, around 15% are singletons. Specimen: PBMCs, mostly from graft donor cells, collected 360 days after TCRalphabeta/CD19-depleted stem cell transplant. This receptor was taken from a male patient between 2 and 10 years old who had a stem cell transplant for acute lymphoblastic leukemia, so the T cells may come from the graft donor.

CDR3 in DNA: TGTGCCAGCAGCTTGAGAAGACTAGCGGGAACCCAAAACATTCAGTACTTC. Translated: CASSLRRLAGTQNIQYF. The genes are TRBV5-5 and TRBJ2-4, with 11 bases fitting TRBD2. The junction had 8 bases not matched to a gene; V was cut back by 1 base and J by 5 bases. CDR1 and CDR2 from the germline V gene are SGHKS and YYEKEE (reference sequence). The CDR3 contains 17 residues.